This record concerns one TCR beta chain sequence. V lost 4 bases to trimming and J lost 11 bases; unmatched junction nucleotides: 8. CDR3 length: 13 residues. Germline V gene sequence: CDR1 SNHLY, CDR2 FYNNEI. In building TCR beta libraries, iRepertoire HTBI primers were used together with Arm-PCR of CDR3 regions. A single record per CDR3 protein comes from TCRdb applying MiXCR to the multiplex PCR reads. The sample contains 500,000 to 700,000 distinct CDR3 sequences, 15% to 20% of which appear only once. Documented time point: newly diagnosed GD, antithyroid drugs for less than 3 months. Preparation of the TCR library used RNA extracted from PBMCs. The sample belongs to a study of regulatory T cells in long-lasting Graves disease. The same sample was also used in a study of T cells in Graves' hyperthyroidism and ophthalmopathy.

The V gene is TRBV2, the J gene TRBJ1-1; 9 bases are shared with TRBD1. This specimen was peripheral blood mononuclear cells (PBMCs), taken at new diagnosis, from a patient treated with antithyroid drugs. This TCR was recovered from a woman younger than 45 with Graves disease. CDR3 amino acids: CASSGQGDRSAFF. In nucleotides, the CDR3 is TGTGCCAGCAGTGGACAGGGGGACCGTTCGGCTTTCTTT.